This T cell receptor (beta chain) was captured by sequencing in a study of CD8 T cells in Susac syndrome. As for the study in general: Patients with Susac syndrome were therapy-naive, taking corticosteroids, with some also receiving intravenous immunoglobulin, or taking intravenous immunoglobulin alone at the time their blood was drawn.

Reverse transcription of about 0.45 to 1 ug RNA was carried out with random hexamers. Amplification of TCR beta CDR3 spanned 54 Vbeta and 13 Jbeta via immunoSEQ multiplex PCR. TCRdb fed the immunoSEQ multiplex PCR reads into MiXCR, producing one record per CDR3 protein. Of around 110,000 distinct CDR3 sequences listed, 96% were seen once; the top ten hold roughly 0.13%. The CDR3 runs to 17 residues. In the case of this clonotype: Its antigen is undetermined.

Study-wide results and limits: The authors acknowledged that their TCR sequencing and HLA analysis involved a relatively small number of individuals.

V is TRBV21-1 and J is TRBJ2-1; TRBD2, as called in the table, went unchecked against the DNA. TRBV21-1 is given as a pseudogene. The sequencing sample was made of CD4+ T cells from PBMCs. This TCR was sampled from a human donor with Susac syndrome. The CDR3 DNA reads TGTGCCAGCAGCAAAGAGGAGCGGGACCCCCTCTACAATGAGCAGTTCTTC. This codes for CASSKEERDPLYNEQFF.